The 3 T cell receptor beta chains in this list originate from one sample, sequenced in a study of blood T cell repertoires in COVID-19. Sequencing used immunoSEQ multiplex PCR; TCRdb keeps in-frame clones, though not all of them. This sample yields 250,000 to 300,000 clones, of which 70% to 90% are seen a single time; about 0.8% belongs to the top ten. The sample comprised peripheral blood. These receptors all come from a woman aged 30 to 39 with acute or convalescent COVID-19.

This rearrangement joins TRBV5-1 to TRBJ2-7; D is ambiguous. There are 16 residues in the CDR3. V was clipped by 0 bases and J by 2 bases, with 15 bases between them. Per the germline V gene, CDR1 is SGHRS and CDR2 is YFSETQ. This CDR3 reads CASSLVVRVDAYEQYF. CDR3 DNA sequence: TGCGCCAGCAGCTTGGTCGTCCGGGTCGACGCCTACGAGCAGTACTTC. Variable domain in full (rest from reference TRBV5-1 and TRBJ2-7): KAGVTQTPRYLIKTRGQQVTLSCSPISGHRSVSWYQQTPGQGLQFLFEYFSETQRNKGNFPGRFSGRQFSNSRSEMNVSTLELGDSALYLCASSLVVRVDAYEQYFGPGTRLTVT.

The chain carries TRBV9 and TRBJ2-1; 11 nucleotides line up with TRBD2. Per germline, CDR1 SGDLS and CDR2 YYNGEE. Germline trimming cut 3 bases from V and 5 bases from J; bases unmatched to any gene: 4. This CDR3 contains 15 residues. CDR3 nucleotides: TGTGCCAGCAGCGCGGGACTAGCGGATAACAATGAGCAGTTCTTC. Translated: CASSAGLADNNEQFF.

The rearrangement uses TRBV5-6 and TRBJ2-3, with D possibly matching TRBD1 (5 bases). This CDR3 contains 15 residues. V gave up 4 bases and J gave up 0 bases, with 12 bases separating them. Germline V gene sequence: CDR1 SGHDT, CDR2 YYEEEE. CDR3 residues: CASSPGSASTDTQYF. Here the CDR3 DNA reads TGTGCCAGCAGCCCAGGGTCAGCTAGCACAGATACGCAGTATTTT.